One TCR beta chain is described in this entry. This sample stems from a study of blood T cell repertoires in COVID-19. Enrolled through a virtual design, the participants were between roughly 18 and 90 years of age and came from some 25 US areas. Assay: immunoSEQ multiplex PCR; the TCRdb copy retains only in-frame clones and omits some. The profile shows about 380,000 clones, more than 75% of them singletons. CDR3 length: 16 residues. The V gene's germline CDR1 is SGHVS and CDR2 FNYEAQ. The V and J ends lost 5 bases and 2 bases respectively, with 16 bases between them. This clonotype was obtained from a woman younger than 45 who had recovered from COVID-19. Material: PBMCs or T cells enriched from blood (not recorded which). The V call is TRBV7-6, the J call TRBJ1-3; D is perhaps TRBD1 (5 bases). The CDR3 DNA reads TGTGCCAGCAGCGAGGTGGTTTGGGGCGCTGGAAACACCATATATTTT. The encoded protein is CASSEVVWGAGNTIYF.